This record covers a single TCR beta chain. Its antigen is undetermined. The data belong to a study of shared clonotypes between healthy human individuals. Produced via immunoSEQ multiplex PCR; TCRdb's table is partial and in-frame only. The table has approximately 2.4 million clones, around 95% seen once. CDR1 and CDR2 from the germline V gene are LGHNA and YSLEER. CDR3 size: 13 residues. V lost 0 bases, J lost 8 bases, and 10 bases lay in between. Study results and limitations: Rarefaction exposed incomplete sorted-subset sequencing despite large depth.

This clonotype was obtained from a man younger than 35 in good health. This chain links TRBV4-3 with TRBJ1-2; D ambiguous. The sequenced sample consisted of naive CD4+ T cells sorted from blood. Indicated subset: CD45RA+ positively selected. CDR3 sequence reads: CASSQEYEEGYTF. DNA for the CDR3: TGCGCCAGCAGCCAAGAATATGAGGAGGGCTACACCTTC.